This T cell receptor beta chain was identified in a study of blood T cell repertoires in COVID-19. Study as a whole: Sources were T cells, B-cell-depleted T cells, or PBMCs; the material itself was cDNA or gDNA.

Germline trimming cut 5 bases from V and 1 base from J; bases unmatched to any gene: 4. The CDR3 consists of 15 residues. CDR1 and CDR2 from the germline V gene are SGHVS and FQNEAQ. Sequencing used immunoSEQ multiplex PCR; TCRdb keeps in-frame clones, though not all of them. The profile shows 110,000 to 150,000 clones, approximately 78% of them singletons. V usage is TRBV7-8 and J usage is TRBJ1-5, with 8 bases identical to TRBD1. This sequence originates from a woman aged 50 to 60 who had recovered from COVID-19. Specimen: PBMCs or T cells enriched from blood (not recorded which). The CDR3 loop reads CASSPGTGSNQPQHF. The CDR3 DNA sequence: TGTGCCAGCAGCCCGGGGACAGGAAGCAATCAGCCCCAGCATTTT.